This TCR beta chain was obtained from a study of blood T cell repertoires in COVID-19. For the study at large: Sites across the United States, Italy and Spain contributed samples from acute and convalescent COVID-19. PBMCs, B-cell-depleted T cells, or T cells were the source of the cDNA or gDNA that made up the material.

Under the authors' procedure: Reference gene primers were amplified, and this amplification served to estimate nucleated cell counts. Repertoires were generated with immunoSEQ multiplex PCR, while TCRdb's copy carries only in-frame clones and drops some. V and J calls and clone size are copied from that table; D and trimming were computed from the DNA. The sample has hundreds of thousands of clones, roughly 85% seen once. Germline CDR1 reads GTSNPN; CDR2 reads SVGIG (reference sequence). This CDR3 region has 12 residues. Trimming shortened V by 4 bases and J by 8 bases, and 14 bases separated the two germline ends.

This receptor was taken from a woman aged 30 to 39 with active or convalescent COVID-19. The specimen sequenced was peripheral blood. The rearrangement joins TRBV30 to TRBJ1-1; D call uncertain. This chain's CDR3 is CAWTDGPTEAFF. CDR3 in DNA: TGTGCCTGGACCGATGGGCCCACAGAAGCTTTCTTT.